What follows is one TCR beta chain and its context. Its antigen is unidentified. The data stem from a study of somatic mutations in cytotoxic T cells in rheumatoid arthritis. Only in-frame clones appear in the TCRdb table, and some are missing; sequencing was by immunoSEQ multiplex PCR. Of about 7,100 clones detected, about four fifths appear once; the ten largest clones hold roughly 11%. The ends were cut back, 2 bases at V and 2 bases at J, with 9 bases in the middle. CDR3 length: 14 residues. Germline CDR1 is SGHTA and CDR2 is FQGNSA. Study results and caveats: There was no significant difference in CD8+ T-cell clonality between rheumatoid arthritis patients and age-matched healthy controls.

Sequencing was carried out using CD8+ T cells sorted from blood. V is TRBV7-2 and J is TRBJ1-2, with TRBD1 as a possible D gene (6 bases). This clonotype was sampled from an adult with rheumatoid arthritis. CDR3 bases: TGTGCCAGCAGCTTAAACAGGGTCAACTATGGCTACACCTTC. It yields the protein CASSLNRVNYGYTF.